Listed below are T cell receptor beta chains from one sample, sequenced in a study of human T cells and chemical hapten exposure. Each CDR3 protein is one row after TCRdb ran MiXCR on the RACE reads. The sample includes 300,000 to 400,000 distinct CDR3 sequences, 4.5% to 5.5% of them seen just once. The starting material was whole blood, obtained in connection with sensitization to the hapten diphenylcyclopropenone (DPC). These receptors all come from a woman aged 45-60 years with alopecia areata. Some clones in this sample may be carry-over from other donors' samples. CDR3s include the opening cysteine and the closing phenylalanine or tryptophan. A D gene is named only where the DNA matches it firmly. The size entry is marked missing in some rows and otherwise reads once, few, many or a size class.

CDR3aa: CASSSSIRGAHNEQFF
CDR3nt: TGTGCCAGCAGTTCTAGTATAAGGGGCGCCCACAATGAGCAGTTCTTC
v_gene: TRBV27
abundance: -
d_gene: -
j_gene: TRBJ2-1

CDR3aa: CASSYSSQRTDTQYF
CDR3nt: TGTGCCAGCAGTTACTCGAGTCAGAGGACAGATACGCAGTATTTT
v_gene: TRBV6-2/TRBV6-3
abundance: many
d_gene: -
j_gene: TRBJ2-3

CDR3aa: CAISGVTDTYEQYF
CDR3nt: TGTGCCATCAGTGGTGTGACAGATACGTACGAGCAGTACTTC
v_gene: TRBV10-3
abundance: many
d_gene: -
j_gene: TRBJ2-7

CDR3aa: CASTPGGGSFF
CDR3nt: TGTGCCAGCACCCCGGGAGGGGGATCTTTCTTT
v_gene: TRBV12-3/TRBV12-4
abundance: many
d_gene: -
j_gene: TRBJ1-1

CDR3aa: CASSSGTGVNTGELFF
CDR3nt: TGTGCCAGCTCATCTGGGACAGGGGTGAACACCGGGGAGCTGTTTTTT
v_gene: TRBV18
abundance: few
d_gene: TRBD1
j_gene: TRBJ2-2

CDR3aa: CASGFGTSKNTGELFF
CDR3nt: TGTGCTAGTGGTTTCGGGACTAGCAAGAACACCGGGGAGCTGTTTTTT
v_gene: TRBV12-5
abundance: few
d_gene: TRBD2
j_gene: TRBJ2-2

CDR3aa: CASRSGATIETPYF
CDR3nt: TGTGCCAGCAGGAGCGGCGCAACGATAGAGACCCCGTACTTC
v_gene: TRBV12-3/TRBV12-4
abundance: -
d_gene: -
j_gene: TRBJ2-5

CDR3aa: CASSYGTGLNTEAFF
CDR3nt: TGTGCCAGCAGCTACGGGACAGGACTCAACACTGAAGCTTTCTTT
v_gene: TRBV7-8
abundance: few
d_gene: TRBD1
j_gene: TRBJ1-1

CDR3aa: CSARGVFSGRESNEQFF
CDR3nt: TGCAGTGCTAGAGGGGTGTTTAGCGGGAGGGAATCGAATGAGCAGTTCTTC
v_gene: TRBV20-1
abundance: -
d_gene: TRBD2
j_gene: TRBJ2-1

CDR3aa: CASSLVGERGDTQYF
CDR3nt: TGTGCCAGCAGCTTAGTAGGCGAGAGAGGCGATACGCAGTATTTT
v_gene: TRBV11-2
abundance: -
d_gene: -
j_gene: TRBJ2-3

CDR3aa: CSVVDRGPSRGYTF
CDR3nt: TGCAGCGTCGTAGACAGGGGACCCTCGCGGGGCTACACCTTC
v_gene: TRBV29-1
abundance: few
d_gene: TRBD1
j_gene: TRBJ1-2

CDR3aa: CASSMGPLETDTQYF
CDR3nt: TGTGCCAGCAGTATGGGACCCCTGGAGACAGATACGCAGTATTTT
v_gene: TRBV6-5
abundance: many
d_gene: -
j_gene: TRBJ2-3

CDR3aa: CAFLERGYTF
CDR3nt: TGTGCCTTTCTCGAGCGGGGCTACACCTTC
v_gene: TRBV30
abundance: few
d_gene: -
j_gene: TRBJ1-2

CDR3aa: CASSIVALSQNEQFF
CDR3nt: TGTGCCAGTAGTATTGTAGCCCTTAGTCAAAATGAGCAGTTCTTC
v_gene: TRBV19
abundance: -
d_gene: -
j_gene: TRBJ2-1

CDR3aa: CASSLYGAGQPQHF
CDR3nt: TGTGCCAGCAGCTTATATGGGGCCGGGCAGCCCCAGCATTTT
v_gene: TRBV11-2
abundance: -
d_gene: -
j_gene: TRBJ1-5

CDR3aa: CASSYSNGRTDTQYF
CDR3nt: TGTGCCAGCAGTTACTCGAATGGCCGCACAGATACGCAGTATTTT
v_gene: TRBV6-5
abundance: many
d_gene: -
j_gene: TRBJ2-3

CDR3aa: CASSRDRASYEQYF
CDR3nt: TGTGCCAGCAGCCGCGACAGGGCCTCCTACGAGCAGTACTTC
v_gene: TRBV3-1
abundance: many
d_gene: TRBD1
j_gene: TRBJ2-7

CDR3aa: CASSRQGRTYEQYF
CDR3nt: TGTGCCAGCAGTCGACAGGGTAGAACCTACGAGCAGTACTTC
v_gene: TRBV12-3/TRBV12-4
abundance: many
d_gene: TRBD1
j_gene: TRBJ2-7

CDR3aa: CASSWTGVDDEQFF
CDR3nt: TGCGCCAGCAGCTGGACAGGGGTGGACGATGAGCAGTTCTTC
v_gene: TRBV5-1
abundance: -
d_gene: TRBD1
j_gene: TRBJ2-1

CDR3aa: CSARFGTSIADTQYF
CDR3nt: TGCAGTGCTAGATTCGGGACTAGCATCGCAGATACGCAGTATTTT
v_gene: TRBV20-1
abundance: many
d_gene: TRBD2
j_gene: TRBJ2-3

CDR3aa: CASSVVNTEAFF
CDR3nt: TGCGCCAGCAGTGTCGTGAACACTGAAGCTTTCTTT
v_gene: TRBV10-2
abundance: few
d_gene: -
j_gene: TRBJ1-1

CDR3aa: CASNPGTHYNEQFF
CDR3nt: TGTGCCAGTAACCCCGGGACACACTACAATGAGCAGTTCTTC
v_gene: TRBV19
abundance: many
d_gene: -
j_gene: TRBJ2-1

CDR3aa: CASTSSRAQIYEQYF
CDR3nt: TGTGCCAGCACATCCTCCCGGGCCCAAATCTACGAGCAGTACTTC
v_gene: TRBV7-9
abundance: -
d_gene: -
j_gene: TRBJ2-7

CDR3aa: CASSQPEGNIQYF
CDR3nt: TGTGCCAGCAGCCAGCCTGAGGGAAACATTCAGTACTTC
v_gene: TRBV3-1
abundance: few
d_gene: -
j_gene: TRBJ2-4

CDR3aa: CSVPDRGETQYF
CDR3nt: TGCAGCGTTCCCGACAGGGGGGAGACCCAGTACTTC
v_gene: TRBV29-1
abundance: many
d_gene: TRBD1
j_gene: TRBJ2-5

CDR3aa: CASSPGQARGIYF
CDR3nt: TGCGCCAGCAGCCCCGGACAGGCCAGGGGCATATATTTT
v_gene: TRBV5-1
abundance: -
d_gene: TRBD1
j_gene: TRBJ1-3

CDR3aa: CASSPASGRTADTQYF
CDR3nt: TGTGCCAGCAGCCCGGCGAGCGGGAGAACCGCAGATACGCAGTATTTT
v_gene: TRBV7-2
abundance: -
d_gene: TRBD2
j_gene: TRBJ2-3

CDR3aa: CASRSGFLGQPQHF
CDR3nt: TGTGCCAGCAGATCAGGGTTTTTAGGTCAGCCCCAGCATTTT
v_gene: TRBV12-3/TRBV12-4
abundance: few
d_gene: -
j_gene: TRBJ1-5

CDR3aa: CASSQRGIKTELF
CDR3nt: TGTGCCAGCAGCCAAAGGGGGATTAAGACAGAACTGTTC
v_gene: TRBV6-5
abundance: many
d_gene: -
j_gene: TRBJ2-7

CDR3aa: CASRHEGPVQETQYF
CDR3nt: TGTGCCAGCAGGCATGAGGGGCCGGTACAAGAGACCCAGTACTTC
v_gene: TRBV27
abundance: -
d_gene: -
j_gene: TRBJ2-5

CDR3aa: CASSLDAGEIYNEQFF
CDR3nt: TGTGCCAGCAGCTTGGATGCGGGGGAGATATACAATGAGCAGTTCTTC
v_gene: TRBV5-6
abundance: many
d_gene: TRBD2
j_gene: TRBJ2-1

CDR3aa: CASSVTGGSGANVLTF
CDR3nt: TGTGCCAGCAGCGTCACAGGGGGCTCTGGGGCCAACGTCCTGACTTTC
v_gene: TRBV7-9
abundance: many
d_gene: TRBD1
j_gene: TRBJ2-6

CDR3aa: CSARDQLASGSALLEQFF
CDR3nt: TGCAGTGCTAGAGATCAATTGGCTAGCGGGAGCGCGCTGCTTGAGCAGTTCTTC
v_gene: TRBV20-1
abundance: many
d_gene: TRBD2
j_gene: TRBJ2-1

CDR3aa: CASSPMPQGAEQYF
CDR3nt: TGTGCCAGCAGTCCCATGCCGCAGGGGGCCGAGCAGTACTTC
v_gene: TRBV12-3/TRBV12-4
abundance: many
d_gene: TRBD1
j_gene: TRBJ2-7

CDR3aa: CASSETRDPEETQYF
CDR3nt: TGCGCCAGCAGCGAGACGCGGGACCCAGAAGAGACCCAGTACTTC
v_gene: TRBV4-3
abundance: few
d_gene: -
j_gene: TRBJ2-5

CDR3aa: CASSRTTGARNEKLFF
CDR3nt: TGTGCCAGCAGCCGGACGACAGGGGCCCGTAATGAAAAACTGTTTTTT
v_gene: TRBV3-1
abundance: -
d_gene: TRBD1
j_gene: TRBJ1-4

CDR3aa: CSVILWYTEAFF
CDR3nt: TGCAGTGTCATCCTGTGGTACACTGAAGCTTTCTTT
v_gene: TRBV20-1
abundance: once
d_gene: -
j_gene: TRBJ1-1

CDR3aa: CASSVGGLVKNIQYF
CDR3nt: TGTGCCAGCAGCGTAGGTGGCCTGGTCAAAAACATTCAGTACTTC
v_gene: TRBV9
abundance: -
d_gene: -
j_gene: TRBJ2-4

CDR3aa: CASSIGGGSGANVLTF
CDR3nt: TGTGCCAGTAGTATAGGAGGGGGGTCTGGGGCCAACGTCCTGACTTTC
v_gene: TRBV19
abundance: many
d_gene: -
j_gene: TRBJ2-6

CDR3aa: CASSEGTRHTQYF
CDR3nt: TGTGCCAGCAGTGAGGGGACTCGGCATACGCAGTATTTT
v_gene: TRBV25-1
abundance: -
d_gene: -
j_gene: TRBJ2-3

CDR3aa: CASSLAGDGRGEKLFF
CDR3nt: TGTGCCAGCAGCTTAGCAGGGGACGGAAGAGGCGAAAAACTGTTTTTT
v_gene: TRBV7-6
abundance: many
d_gene: -
j_gene: TRBJ1-4

CDR3aa: CASRTSEAGAPNNEQFF
CDR3nt: TGTGCCAGCAGGACTAGTGAAGCGGGAGCTCCAAACAATGAGCAGTTCTTC
v_gene: TRBV12-3/TRBV12-4
abundance: many
d_gene: TRBD2
j_gene: TRBJ2-1

CDR3aa: CASSPSGRMVEQYF
CDR3nt: TGTGCCAGCAGTCCCAGCGGCCGTATGGTCGAGCAGTACTTC
v_gene: TRBV12-3/TRBV12-4
abundance: -
d_gene: -
j_gene: TRBJ2-7

CDR3aa: CASSTGLAIYNEQFF
CDR3nt: TGTGCCAGCAGCACCGGACTAGCGATTTACAATGAGCAGTTCTTC
v_gene: TRBV7-2
abundance: few
d_gene: TRBD2
j_gene: TRBJ2-1

CDR3aa: CASSLTYTIYF
CDR3nt: TGTGCCAGCAGCCTGACATACACCATATATTTT
v_gene: TRBV12-3/TRBV12-4
abundance: many
d_gene: -
j_gene: TRBJ1-3

CDR3aa: CASSLATGQSGELFF
CDR3nt: TGTGCCAGCAGCTTAGCCACAGGACAGAGCGGGGAGCTGTTTTTT
v_gene: TRBV7-2
abundance: many
d_gene: -
j_gene: TRBJ2-2

CDR3aa: CASSEALTYEQYF
CDR3nt: TGTGCCAGCAGTGAAGCTTTGACCTACGAGCAGTACTTC
v_gene: TRBV6-1
abundance: few
d_gene: -
j_gene: TRBJ2-7

CDR3aa: CASSEDPITDTQYF
CDR3nt: TGTGCCAGCAGTGAAGACCCTATCACAGATACGCAGTATTTT
v_gene: TRBV2
abundance: -
d_gene: -
j_gene: TRBJ2-3

CDR3aa: CASQPWGGNVPTF
CDR3nt: TGTGCCAGCCAACCCTGGGGAGGCAACGTCCCGACTTTC
v_gene: TRBV27
abundance: -
d_gene: -
j_gene: TRBJ2-6

CDR3aa: CASSQHFGGRNEQFF
CDR3nt: TGCGCCAGCAGCCAACACTTCGGGGGCAGGAATGAGCAGTTCTTC
v_gene: TRBV4-3
abundance: few
d_gene: -
j_gene: TRBJ2-1

CDR3aa: CASSSPDRGSMGDYGYTF
CDR3nt: TGTGCCAGCAGTTCCCCGGACAGGGGCTCTATGGGCGACTATGGCTACACCTTC
v_gene: TRBV12-3/TRBV12-4
abundance: few
d_gene: TRBD1
j_gene: TRBJ1-2

CDR3aa: CASKQSGGINEQFF
CDR3nt: TGTGCCAGCAAACAATCCGGGGGCATCAATGAGCAGTTCTTC
v_gene: TRBV6-5
abundance: many
d_gene: -
j_gene: TRBJ2-1

CDR3aa: CASSLGSLASSVDQPQHF
CDR3nt: TGCGCCAGCAGCTTGGGATCCCTGGCAAGTTCAGTCGATCAGCCCCAGCATTTT
v_gene: TRBV5-1
abundance: -
d_gene: -
j_gene: TRBJ1-5

CDR3aa: CASSSSSGGFYEQYF
CDR3nt: TGCGCCAGCAGTTCTTCTAGCGGGGGCTTCTACGAGCAGTACTTC
v_gene: TRBV5-1
abundance: few
d_gene: TRBD2
j_gene: TRBJ2-7

CDR3aa: CASHAGRGSNQPQHF
CDR3nt: TGTGCCAGCCATGCGGGGAGGGGTAGCAATCAGCCCCAGCATTTT
v_gene: TRBV6-6
abundance: few
d_gene: -
j_gene: TRBJ1-5

CDR3aa: CASSQVEYYGYTF
CDR3nt: TGTGCCAGCAGCCAAGTCGAGTACTATGGCTACACCTTC
v_gene: TRBV3-1
abundance: -
d_gene: -
j_gene: TRBJ1-2

CDR3aa: CASSFPTAPEAFF
CDR3nt: TGTGCCAGCAGTTTCCCGACAGCCCCTGAAGCTTTCTTT
v_gene: TRBV12-3/TRBV12-4
abundance: -
d_gene: -
j_gene: TRBJ1-1

CDR3aa: CASSPSGSSGETQYF
CDR3nt: TGTGCCAGCTCACCCTCCGGGTCCTCTGGAGAGACCCAGTACTTC
v_gene: TRBV18
abundance: many
d_gene: -
j_gene: TRBJ2-5